Each of the 24 T cell receptor beta chains below was sequenced from the same sample in a study of blood T cells in healthy people across ages. A second PCR, run for about 6 to 12 cycles, used a sample-barcoded 5' primer plus a J-beta primer mix. TCRdb redid the calling of the 5' RACE reads with MiXCR, one entry per CDR3 protein. The sample includes more than 800,000 distinct CDR3 sequences, 25% to 35% seen only once; the top ten take roughly 17%. Sample: blood. The receptors derive from a woman of 80 years or more in good health.

This clonotype was detected a few times. The chain links TRBV2 to TRBJ1-6, with TRBD1 matching over 8 bases. This CDR3 contains 16 residues. With 7 bases clipped from V and 0 bases from J, the junction kept 5 bases outside the gene matches. Germline V gene data show CDR1 as SNHLY and CDR2 as FYNNEI. In DNA, the CDR3 is TGTGCCAGCACGGACAGGGAGGTCTCCTATAATTCACCCCTCCACTTT. This encodes CASTDREVSYNSPLHF.

This clonotype has a single count. The CDR3 DNA is TGCAGTGCTCCCGTGACAGGGGGGGATGAGCAGTTCTTC. It yields the protein CSAPVTGGDEQFF. V gene TRBV20-1 combines with J gene TRBJ2-1, with 9 bases that match TRBD1. The CDR3 is made up of 13 amino acids. Losses at the gene ends were 5 bases for V and 8 bases for J; bases not matched to a gene: 7. Per germline, CDR1 DFQATT and CDR2 SNEGSKA (reference sequence).

The V call is TRBV7-8, the J call TRBJ2-2; tentative D call: TRBD2 (5 bases). Trimming left V 5 bases short and J 7 bases short, with 11 bases between. The CDR3 is 13 amino acids. Per the germline V gene, CDR1 is SGHVS and CDR2 is FQNEAQ. CDR3 amino acids: CASSASLVGELFF. The CDR3, as DNA: TGTGCCAGCAGCGCTAGCTTAGTCGGGGAGCTGTTTTTT.

A remark on this clonotype: An end of the junction differs from the germline gene, which may be a read error. The chain has TRBV5-1 and TRBJ2-3; D perhaps matches TRBD1 (6 bases). The CDR3 loop spans 15 amino acids. Per germline, CDR1 SGHRS and CDR2 YFSETQ. As DNA, the CDR3 is TGCGTCAGCAGCTTGAGGGGGTTTCACACAGATATGCAGTATTTT. Its translation: CVSSLRGFHTDMQYF.

The sample holds many counts of this clonotype. The chain has TRBV10-2 and TRBJ2-5; D may correspond to TRBD1 or TRBD2 (5 bases each). This CDR3 contains 15 residues. V was cut by 4 bases and J by 1 base, with 13 bases left in between. The V gene's germline CDR1 is WSHSY and CDR2 SAAADI. For the CDR3, the DNA is TGCGCCAGCAGTGCCCCAGGGACGATCCAAGAGACCCAGTACTTC. It encodes CASSAPGTIQETQYF.

A remark on this clonotype: A much larger clonotype is one base distant, so this may be a read error. CDR3 residues: CASSLRGVLELFF. CDR3 nucleotide sequence: TGCGCCAGCAGCTTGAGAGGGGTCCTAGAGCTGTTCTTC. The chain couples TRBV5-1 to TRBJ2-1, with D possibly being TRBD1 or TRBD2 (5 bases each). Germline loops: CDR1 SGHRS, CDR2 YFSETQ. The CDR3 consists of 13 residues.

This clonotype was counted a few times. The rearrangement links TRBV7-2 to TRBJ2-2, with 8 bases aligning to TRBD2. Germline CDR1 SGHTA, CDR2 FQGNSA. The CDR3 totals 15 residues. The trim removed 4 bases at V and 7 bases at J, leaving 8 bases unmatched. CDR3 coding DNA: TGTGCCAGCAGCTCACCGGGGGGGCATAGCGGGGAGCTGTTTTTT. This translates into CASSSPGGHSGELFF.

In this sample, this clonotype turned up many times. V gene TRBV7-2 combines with J gene TRBJ2-1; D possibly uses TRBD1 or TRBD2 (6 bases each). There are 13 residues in the CDR3. V dropped 7 bases and J dropped 8 bases, with 15 bases sitting between them. The germline V gene encodes CDR1 SGHTA and CDR2 FQGNSA. CDR3 nucleotides: TGTGCCAGCAACCCAACAGGGAGGCATGAGCAGTTCTTC. It codes for CASNPTGRHEQFF.

This clonotype appeared a few times. The J gene is TRBJ1-2, the V gene TRBV2; D is ambiguous. The germline gives CDR1 SNHLY, CDR2 FYNNEI. This CDR3 has 14 residues. The V end lost 4 bases, the J end lost 8 bases, and 17 bases lay between the germline ends. CDR3 amino acids: CASSVQIRVGGYTF. The CDR3 bases are TGTGCCAGCAGTGTACAAATTAGGGTTGGCGGCTACACCTTC. Full variable domain (remainder filled in from reference TRBV2 and TRBJ1-2): EPEVTQTPSHQVTQMGQEVILRCVPISNHLYFYWYRQILGQKVEFLVSFYNNEISEKSEIFDDQFSVERPDGSNFTLKIRSTKLEDSAMYFCASSVQIRVGGYTFGSGTRLTVV.

This clonotype has ten or more counts. J is TRBJ2-1 and V is TRBV12-3 or TRBV12-4, with D possibly matching TRBD2 (6 bases). The CDR3 is 14 residues long. The V end was cut by 4 bases, the J end by 6 bases, with 13 bases between. The CDR3 loop reads CASSSRLVANEQFF. CDR3 bases: TGTGCCAGCAGTTCACGACTAGTCGCCAATGAGCAGTTCTTC.

The chain combines TRBV6-5 with TRBJ2-3, with D possibly being TRBD2 (5 bases). V was trimmed by 0 bases and J by 1 base, leaving 14 bases between them. The CDR3 covers 17 residues. In germline, CDR1 is MNHEY, CDR2 SVGAGI. The chain's CDR3 is CASSYSWPALGTDTQYF. DNA of the CDR3: TGTGCCAGCAGTTACTCGTGGCCAGCACTAGGCACAGATACGCAGTATTTT.

The V gene is TRBV13, the J gene TRBJ1-4, with 7 bases aligning to TRBD1. The V and J ends lost 4 bases and 11 bases, in that order; junction bases with no gene match: 7. Germline lookup yields CDR1 PRHDT and CDR2 FYEKMQ (reference sequence). CDR3 length: 13 amino acids. CDR3 region: CASSSRQGRKLFF. The CDR3 DNA sequence: TGTGCCAGCAGCTCAAGACAGGGCCGGAAACTGTTTTTT. Full variable domain (remainder filled in from reference TRBV13 and TRBJ1-4): AAGVIQSPRHLIKEKRETATLKCYPIPRHDTVYWYQQGPGQDPQFLISFYEKMQSDKGSIPDRFSAQQFSDYHSELNMSSLELGDSALYFCASSSRQGRKLFFGSGTQLSVL.

With respect to this clonotype: This may arise from a read error, as a much more abundant clone is one base away. The chain couples TRBV4-3 to TRBJ2-1, with D possibly being TRBD1 or TRBD2 (5 bases each). Deletions cut 4 bases from V and 6 bases from J, with 10 bases between. The CDR3 has 13 residues. CDR1 is LGHNA and CDR2 is YSLEER in the germline V gene. In nucleotides, the CDR3 is TGCGCCAGCAGCCTAAGGGACGTCAATGAGCAGTTCTTC. Amino acid sequence: CASSLRDVNEQFF.

This clonotype was recorded at least ten times. This chain joins TRBV29-1 and TRBJ1-2; a weak D match, TRBD1 (5 bases). Germline V lookup: CDR1 SQVTM, CDR2 ANQGSEA. The CDR3 runs to 15 residues. Trimming cost V 3 bases and J 7 bases, with 21 bases left between them. CDR3 amino acids: CSVEGSDSNYFGYTF. The CDR3 DNA sequence: TGCAGCGTTGAGGGGTCAGACAGTAACTATTTTGGCTACACCTTC.

This clonotype was picked up many times. This chain links TRBV25-1 with TRBJ2-6; D uncertain. CDR3 length equals 16 residues. Germline V gene data show CDR1 as MGHDK and CDR2 as SYGVNS. V was shortened by 0 bases and J by 4 bases, with 10 bases between the two germline ends. The chain's CDR3 is CASSEYAGSGANVLTF. The CDR3 nucleotides read TGTGCCAGCAGTGAATACGCCGGGTCAGGGGCCAACGTCCTGACTTTC. Looking up the rest from reference TRBV25-1 and TRBJ2-6 gives the full variable domain: EADIYQTPRYLVIGTGKKITLECSQTMGHDKMYWYQQDPGMELHLIHYSYGVNSTEKGDLSSESTVSRIRTEHFPLTLESARPSHTSQYLCASSEYAGSGANVLTFGAGSRLTVL.

The chain joins TRBV7-8 to TRBJ2-2, with D unclear. The germline V gene has CDR1 SGHVS and CDR2 FQNEAQ. The germline V and J ends were trimmed by 4 bases and 6 bases, with 12 bases remaining between them. CDR3 length: 14 residues. The CDR3 region is CASSSDPGSGELFF. The CDR3 region has the DNA TGTGCCAGCAGCTCAGATCCGGGTTCCGGGGAGCTGTTTTTT. The full variable domain, in which reference TRBV7-8 and TRBJ2-2 provide the parts outside the CDR3, is GAGVSQSPRYKVAKRGQDVALRCDPISGHVSLFWYQQALGQGPEFLTYFQNEAQLDKSGLPSDRFFAERPEGSVSTLKIQRTQQEDSAVYLCASSSDPGSGELFFGEGSRLTVL.

The chain couples TRBV20-1 to TRBJ1-5; D gene unclear. This CDR3 contains 13 residues. Germline assignment: CDR1 DFQATT and CDR2 SNEGSKA (reference sequence). V dropped 1 base and J dropped 3 bases, with 7 bases sitting between them. The chain's CDR3 is CSARGQDNQPQHF. The CDR3 nucleotides are TGCAGTGCTAGAGGGCAGGACAATCAGCCCCAGCATTTT.

The rearrangement links TRBV29-1 to TRBJ1-1, with TRBD1 identical over 12 bases. CDR1 and CDR2 from the germline V gene are SQVTM and ANQGSEA. The V gene end was trimmed by 6 bases and the J gene end by 6 bases; junction bases not matched to a gene: 5. The length of the CDR3 is 13 residues. The CDR3 DNA is TGCAGCGTGATGGGACAGGGGGCCTCTGAAGCTTTCTTT. Translating gives CSVMGQGASEAFF.

This clonotype was observed at least ten times. The CDR3 loop reads CASSPRTGGVNEQYF. The CDR3 DNA reads as TGTGCCAGCAGCCCTCGGACAGGGGGGGTCAACGAGCAGTACTTC. The chain recombines TRBV9 with TRBJ2-5, with 10 nucleotides matching TRBD1. The DNA end is more similar to TRBJ2-7, so the J call may be wrong. From germline, CDR1 is SGDLS and CDR2 YYNGEE. The CDR3 loop spans 15 amino acids.

This clonotype was recorded many times. The chain recombines TRBV28 with TRBJ1-5; D is undetermined. Germline CDR1 reads MDHEN; CDR2 reads SYDVKM. With 5 bases removed from V and 7 bases from J, the gap between germline ends came to 3 bases. The CDR3 length is 10 residues. The CDR3 DNA is TGTGCCAGCAGTACCCAGCCCCAGCATTTT. Protein: CASSTQPQHF. The full variable domain, with the rest looked up from reference TRBV28 and TRBJ1-5, is DVKVTQSSRYLVKRTGEKVFLECVQDMDHENMFWYRQDPGLGLRLIYFSYDVKMKEKGDIPEGYSVSREKKERFSLILESASTNQTSMYLCASSTQPQHFGDGTRLSIL.

In its sample, this clonotype was seen many times. The rearrangement joins TRBV20-1 to TRBJ1-1, with 7 nucleotides matching TRBD1. The germline CDR1 and CDR2 sequences are DFQATT and SNEGSKA (reference sequence). With 4 bases clipped from V and 4 bases from J, the junction kept 6 bases outside the gene matches. CDR3 size: 13 residues. CDR3 nucleotide sequence: TGCAGTGCTACAAGGACAGGTTCCACTGAAGCTTTCTTT. As protein: CSATRTGSTEAFF.

This chain connects TRBV28 to TRBJ1-5; 8 nucleotides match TRBD1. The J segment lost 5 bases and the V segment lost 1 base, leaving 4 bases of the junction unmatched. The CDR3 loop spans 15 amino acids. Germline V gene sequence: CDR1 MDHEN, CDR2 SYDVKM. In DNA form, the CDR3 reads TGTGCCAGCAGTTTATCCGGGACAGGCTATCAGCCCCAGCATTTT. Translation gives CASSLSGTGYQPQHF.

There are many counts of this clonotype. The gene calls are TRBV7-2 and TRBJ2-4; unclear D gene. V gave up 2 bases and J gave up 9 bases, with 14 bases separating them. Germline V lookup: CDR1 SGHTA, CDR2 FQGNSA. CDR3 length: 14 amino acids. For the CDR3, the DNA is TGTGCCAGCAGCTTATCACCGGGCAGACCCATTCAGTACTTC. Translated, it gives CASSLSPGRPIQYF.

Many counts were recorded for this clonotype. The rearrangement joins TRBV5-6 to TRBJ2-7; possibly TRBD1 or TRBD2 for D (7 bases each). Per the germline V gene, CDR1 is SGHDT and CDR2 is YYEEEE. The V end lost 3 bases, the J end lost 1 base, and 17 bases lay between the germline ends. CDR3 length equals 16 residues. The CDR3 bases are TGTGCCAGCAGCTGGGGGGGCCGGGACAGTTCCTACGAGCAGTACTTC. Encoded protein: CASSWGGRDSSYEQYF.